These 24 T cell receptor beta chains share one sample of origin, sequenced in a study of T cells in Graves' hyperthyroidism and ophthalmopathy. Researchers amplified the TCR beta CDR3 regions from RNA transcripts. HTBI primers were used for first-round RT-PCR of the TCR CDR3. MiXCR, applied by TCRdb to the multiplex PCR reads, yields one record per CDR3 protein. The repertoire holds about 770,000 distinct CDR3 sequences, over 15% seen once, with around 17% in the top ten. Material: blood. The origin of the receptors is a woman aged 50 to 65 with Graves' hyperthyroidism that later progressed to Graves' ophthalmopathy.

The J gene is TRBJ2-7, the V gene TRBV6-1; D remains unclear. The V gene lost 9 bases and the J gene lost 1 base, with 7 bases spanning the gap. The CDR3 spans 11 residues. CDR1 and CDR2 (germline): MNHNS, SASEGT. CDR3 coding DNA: TGTGCCAGTCGGATTTCCTACGAGCAGTACTTC. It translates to CASRISYEQYF.

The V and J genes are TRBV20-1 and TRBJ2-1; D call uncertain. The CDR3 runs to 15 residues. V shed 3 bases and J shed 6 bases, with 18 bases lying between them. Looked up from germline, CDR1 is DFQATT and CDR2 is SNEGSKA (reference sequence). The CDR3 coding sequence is TGCAGTGCTAGGGAAGGGAACCCCTACGGCAATGAGCAGTTCTTC. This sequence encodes CSAREGNPYGNEQFF.

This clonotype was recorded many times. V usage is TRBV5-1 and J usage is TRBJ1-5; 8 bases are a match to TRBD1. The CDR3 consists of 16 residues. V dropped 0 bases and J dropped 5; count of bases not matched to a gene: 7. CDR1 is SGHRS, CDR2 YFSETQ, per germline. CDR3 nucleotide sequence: TGCGCCAGCAGCTTGGGACCGGACAGGGAGGATCAGCCCCAGCATTTT. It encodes CASSLGPDREDQPQHF.

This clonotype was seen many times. The DNA for the CDR3 is TGTGCCAGCAGTCACCCCACCAGTAGCCGACAAGAGACCCAGTACTTC. This sequence encodes CASSHPTSSRQETQYF. This sequence joins TRBV6-2 or TRBV6-3 and TRBJ2-5; D is ambiguous. This CDR3 is built from 16 residues. The germline V gene encodes CDR1 MNHEY and CDR2 SVGEGT. Trimming removed 5 bases from V and 2 bases from J, with 18 bases in between.

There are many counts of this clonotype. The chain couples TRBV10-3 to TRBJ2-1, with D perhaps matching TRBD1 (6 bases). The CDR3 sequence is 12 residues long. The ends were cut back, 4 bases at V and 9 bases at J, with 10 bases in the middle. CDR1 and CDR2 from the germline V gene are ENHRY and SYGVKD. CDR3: CAISGTVFEQFF. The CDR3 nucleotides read TGTGCCATCAGTGGGACAGTTTTTGAGCAGTTCTTC.

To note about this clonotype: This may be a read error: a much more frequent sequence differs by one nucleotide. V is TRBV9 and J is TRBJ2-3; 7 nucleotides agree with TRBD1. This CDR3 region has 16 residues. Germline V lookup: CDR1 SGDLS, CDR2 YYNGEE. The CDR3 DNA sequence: TGTGCCAGGAGCGACCTTGGGACAGCAGGTACAGATACGCAGTATTTT. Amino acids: CARSDLGTAGTDTQYF.

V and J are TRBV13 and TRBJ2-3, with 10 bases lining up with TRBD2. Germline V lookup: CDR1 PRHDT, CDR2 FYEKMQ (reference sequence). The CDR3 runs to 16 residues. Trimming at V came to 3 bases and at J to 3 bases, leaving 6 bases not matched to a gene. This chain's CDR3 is CASSLGAGGLTDTQYF. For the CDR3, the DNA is TGTGCCAGCAGCTTGGGAGCGGGGGGGCTAACAGATACGCAGTATTTT.

The CDR3 sequence is CASSYPGSLETQYF. The CDR3 nucleotides read TGTGCCAGCAGTTACCCCGGCAGCTTGGAGACCCAGTACTTC. The chain joins TRBV6-5 to TRBJ2-5; D gene uncertain. CDR3 length equals 14 residues. The germline gives CDR1 MNHEY, CDR2 SVGAGI. The V end was cut by 2 bases, the J end by 5 bases, with 12 bases between.

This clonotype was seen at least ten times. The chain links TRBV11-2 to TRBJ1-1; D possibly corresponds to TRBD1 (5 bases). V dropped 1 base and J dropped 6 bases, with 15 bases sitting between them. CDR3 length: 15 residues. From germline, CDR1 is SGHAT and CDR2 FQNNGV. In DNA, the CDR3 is TGTGCCAGCAGCTTAGCTTGGCAGGGAGGGGCTGAAGCTTTCTTT. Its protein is CASSLAWQGGAEAFF. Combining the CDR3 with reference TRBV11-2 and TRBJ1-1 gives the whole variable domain EAGVAQSPRYKIIEKRQSVAFWCNPISGHATLYWYQQILGQGPKLLIQFQNNGVVDDSQLPKDRFSAERLKGVDSTLKIQPAKLEDSAVYLCASSLAWQGGAEAFFGQGTRLTVV.

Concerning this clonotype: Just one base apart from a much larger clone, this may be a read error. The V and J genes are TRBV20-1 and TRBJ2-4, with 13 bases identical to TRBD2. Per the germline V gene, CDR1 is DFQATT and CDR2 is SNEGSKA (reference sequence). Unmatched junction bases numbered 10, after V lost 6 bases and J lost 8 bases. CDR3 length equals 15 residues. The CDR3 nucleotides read TGCAGTGCAACTCGACTAGCGGGGGGAGGTCACATTCAGTACTTC. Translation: CSATRLAGGGHIQYF.

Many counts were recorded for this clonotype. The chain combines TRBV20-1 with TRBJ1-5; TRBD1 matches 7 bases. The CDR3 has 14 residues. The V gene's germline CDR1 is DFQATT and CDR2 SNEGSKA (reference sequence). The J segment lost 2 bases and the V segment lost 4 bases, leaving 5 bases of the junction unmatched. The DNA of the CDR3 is TGCAGTGCTAAACCCGGGACAGGCAATCAGCCCCAGCATTTT. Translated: CSAKPGTGNQPQHF.

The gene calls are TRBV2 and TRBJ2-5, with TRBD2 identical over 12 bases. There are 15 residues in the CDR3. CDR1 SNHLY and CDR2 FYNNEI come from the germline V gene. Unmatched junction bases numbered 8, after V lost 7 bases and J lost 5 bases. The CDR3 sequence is CASNRRLAGVETQYF. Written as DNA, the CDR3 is TGTGCCAGCAACCGCCGACTAGCGGGGGTGGAGACCCAGTACTTC.

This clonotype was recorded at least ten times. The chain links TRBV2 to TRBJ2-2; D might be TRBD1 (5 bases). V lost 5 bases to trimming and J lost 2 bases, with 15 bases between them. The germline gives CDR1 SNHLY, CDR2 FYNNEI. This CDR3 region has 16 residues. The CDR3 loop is CASSNYGHLNTGELFF. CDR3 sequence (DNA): TGTGCCAGCAGTAATTACGGACACCTTAACACCGGGGAGCTGTTTTTT.

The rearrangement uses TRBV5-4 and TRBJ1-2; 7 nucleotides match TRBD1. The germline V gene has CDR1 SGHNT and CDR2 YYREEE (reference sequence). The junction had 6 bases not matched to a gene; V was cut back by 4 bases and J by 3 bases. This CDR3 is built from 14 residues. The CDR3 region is CASSKTGTDYGYTF. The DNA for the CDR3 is TGTGCCAGCAGCAAGACCGGGACAGACTATGGCTACACCTTC.

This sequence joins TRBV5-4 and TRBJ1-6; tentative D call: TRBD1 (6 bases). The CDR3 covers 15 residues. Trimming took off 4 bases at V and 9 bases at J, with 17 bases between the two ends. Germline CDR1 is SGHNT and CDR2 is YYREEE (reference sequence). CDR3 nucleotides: TGTGCCAGCAGCCCAGACAGGTTGGTGCGTTCACCCCTCCACTTT. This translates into CASSPDRLVRSPLHF.

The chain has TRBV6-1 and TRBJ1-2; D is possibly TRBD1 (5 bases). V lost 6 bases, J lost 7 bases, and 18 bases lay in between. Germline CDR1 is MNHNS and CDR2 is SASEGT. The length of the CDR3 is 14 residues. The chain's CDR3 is CASSKGQGVGGYTF. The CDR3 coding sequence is TGTGCCAGCAGCAAGGGGCAGGGAGTCGGTGGCTACACCTTC.

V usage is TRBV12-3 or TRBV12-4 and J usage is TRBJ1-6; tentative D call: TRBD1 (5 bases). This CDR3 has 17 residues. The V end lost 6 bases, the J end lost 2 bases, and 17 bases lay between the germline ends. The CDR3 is CASSGSRQGTYNSPLHF. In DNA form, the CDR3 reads TGTGCCAGCAGCGGGTCTCGGCAGGGCACCTATAATTCACCCCTCCACTTT.

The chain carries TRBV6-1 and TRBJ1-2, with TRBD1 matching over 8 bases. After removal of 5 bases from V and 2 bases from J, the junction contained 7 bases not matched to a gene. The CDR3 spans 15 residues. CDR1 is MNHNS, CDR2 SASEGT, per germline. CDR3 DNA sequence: TGTGCCAGCAGTCTAAAACAGGGGGACAACTATGGCTACACCTTC. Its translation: CASSLKQGDNYGYTF.

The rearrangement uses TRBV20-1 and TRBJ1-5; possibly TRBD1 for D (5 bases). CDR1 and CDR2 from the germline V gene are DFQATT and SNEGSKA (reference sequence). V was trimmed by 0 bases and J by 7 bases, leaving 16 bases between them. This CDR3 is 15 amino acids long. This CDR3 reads CSARDYRGAAQPQHF. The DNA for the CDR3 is TGCAGTGCTAGAGATTATCGAGGGGCCGCACAGCCCCAGCATTTT.

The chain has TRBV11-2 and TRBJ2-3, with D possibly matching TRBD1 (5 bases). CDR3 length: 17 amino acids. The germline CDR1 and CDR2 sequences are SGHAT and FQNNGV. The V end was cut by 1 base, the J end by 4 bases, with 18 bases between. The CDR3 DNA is TGTGCCAGCAGCTTAGGGGTTGGGGCCAACCTAGCAGATACGCAGTATTTT. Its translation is CASSLGVGANLADTQYF. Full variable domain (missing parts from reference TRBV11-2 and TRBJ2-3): EAGVAQSPRYKIIEKRQSVAFWCNPISGHATLYWYQQILGQGPKLLIQFQNNGVVDDSQLPKDRFSAERLKGVDSTLKIQPAKLEDSAVYLCASSLGVGANLADTQYFGPGTRLTVL.

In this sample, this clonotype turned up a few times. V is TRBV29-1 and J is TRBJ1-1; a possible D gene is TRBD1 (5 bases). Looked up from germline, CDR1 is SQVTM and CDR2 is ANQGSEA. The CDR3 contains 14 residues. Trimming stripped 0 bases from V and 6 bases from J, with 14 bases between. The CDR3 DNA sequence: TGCAGCGTTGAAGATTGGCAGGGTGTGGCTGAAGCTTTCTTT. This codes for CSVEDWQGVAEAFF. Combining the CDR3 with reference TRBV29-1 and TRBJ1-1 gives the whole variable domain SAVISQKPSRDICQRGTSLTIQCQVDSQVTMMFWYRQQPGQSLTLIATANQGSEATYESGFVIDKFPISRPNLTFSTLTVSNMSPEDSSIYLCSVEDWQGVAEAFFGQGTRLTVV.

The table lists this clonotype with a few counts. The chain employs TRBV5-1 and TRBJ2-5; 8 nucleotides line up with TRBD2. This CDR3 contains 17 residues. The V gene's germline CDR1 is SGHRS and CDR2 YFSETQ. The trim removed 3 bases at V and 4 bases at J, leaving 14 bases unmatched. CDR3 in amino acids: CASSYIGSGAPTETQYF. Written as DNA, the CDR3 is TGCGCCAGCAGCTACATTGGTAGCGGGGCACCCACAGAGACCCAGTACTTC.

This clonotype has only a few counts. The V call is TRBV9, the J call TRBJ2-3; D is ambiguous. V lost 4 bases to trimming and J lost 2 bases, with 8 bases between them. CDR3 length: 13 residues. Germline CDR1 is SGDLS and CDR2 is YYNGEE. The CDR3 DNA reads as TGTGCCAGCAGCCAGCCGGTCACAGATACGCAGTATTTT. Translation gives CASSQPVTDTQYF.

CDR3 DNA sequence: TGTGCCAGCAGCATTAGAGGGGACAAAAACTACGAGCAGTACTTC. This encodes CASSIRGDKNYEQYF. The chain has TRBV7-8 and TRBJ2-7; possible D gene TRBD1, 6 bases. Trimming removed 5 bases from V and 3 bases from J, with 17 bases in between. CDR1 and CDR2 (germline): SGHVS, FQNEAQ. The length of the CDR3 is 15 residues.